The rows below give T cell receptor beta chains drawn from one sample of a study of T cells after posttransplantation cyclophosphamide. Profiled with immunoSEQ multiplex PCR; TCRdb holds only in-frame clones, not every one. The profile covers 7,500 or so clones, none occurring a single time. The sequences come from PBMCs, collected after allogeneic stem cell transplant with posttransplant cyclophosphamide. These receptors were collected from a female patient aged 50-60 years who received an allogeneic stem cell transplant from an unrelated donor, was CMV-positive, and had acute GVHD only. The graft donor may have contributed some T cells. Both conserved end residues are part of each CDR3. Each record gives: V gene, J gene, clone size, D gene, CDR3 DNA, CDR3 protein. D genes are given only for firm matches. A row's size may be missing; if present it is once, few, many or a size class.

TRBV9,TRBJ2-2,medium-sized,NA,TGTGCCAGCAGCGGAAAAGGAGGGCGGAACACCGGGGAGCTGTTTTTT,CASSGKGGRNTGELFF
TRBV7-2,TRBJ2-1,many,NA,TGTGCCAGCAGCTTAGTATCCTTGAGTGCCTACAATGAGCAGTTCTTC,CASSLVSLSAYNEQFF
TRBV27,TRBJ2-3,many,TRBD2,TGTGCCAGCAGTCCCACCCCGGGCCTAGCGGGAGGCACAGATACGCAGTATTTT,CASSPTPGLAGGTDTQYF
TRBV2,TRBJ1-1,medium-sized,NA,TGTGCCAGCAGGGAGGGGCGCGTGGACACTGAAGCTTTCTTT,CASREGRVDTEAFF
TRBV28,TRBJ2-1,many,TRBD2,TGTGCCAGCACCCCAGTGAGCGGGAGTCGGTATGAGCAGTTCTTC,CASTPVSGSRYEQFF
TRBV19,TRBJ2-3,few,NA,TGTGCCAGTAGTATAGTGGGGAGCGGGTCTGCAGATACGCAGTATTTT,CASSIVGSGSADTQYF
TRBV18,TRBJ2-7,few,TRBD1,TGTGCCAGCTCACCATGGGACAGCTCGACATACTACGAGCAGTACTTC,CASSPWDSSTYYEQYF
TRBV11-3,TRBJ2-3,many,TRBD2,TGTGCCAGCAGCTCGCCCTCCGGGACTAGCGGGAGGGTAGATACGCAGTATTTT,CASSSPSGTSGRVDTQYF
TRBV7-2,TRBJ1-3,NA,NA,TGTGCCAGCAGGACGGGAGGGGAACGGGGAAACACCATATATTTT,CASRTGGERGNTIYF
TRBV30,TRBJ2-2,many,TRBD2,TGTGCCTGGAACCTAGCGGGAGTTGGCGGGGAGCTGTTTTTT,CAWNLAGVGGELFF
TRBV6-5,TRBJ2-7,many,TRBD1,TGTGCCAGCAGTTACCGGGACAGGGAGTCGGTGCAGTACTTC,CASSYRDRESVQYF
TRBV19,TRBJ2-1,NA,TRBD1,TGTGCCAGTAGTATGGGGACAGGGAGATACAATGAGCAGTTCTTC,CASSMGTGRYNEQFF
TRBV7-2,TRBJ1-5,many,NA,TGTGCCAGCAGCCTACCGACAGGTTATAGCAATCAGCCCCAGCATTTT,CASSLPTGYSNQPQHF
TRBV21-1,TRBJ2-3,many,NA,TGTGCCAGCAGCAAAGCGGAACAGGGGAGAGATACGCAGTATTTT,CASSKAEQGRDTQYF
TRBV2,TRBJ2-3,many,TRBD1,TGTGCCAATGGGGGACAGAACACAGATACGCAGTATTTT,CANGGQNTDTQYF
TRBV7-8,TRBJ1-1,many,TRBD1,TGTGCCAGCAGCTCCCCGGGACAGGGGAAGGTTGAAGCTTTCTTT,CASSSPGQGKVEAFF
TRBV6-5,TRBJ1-6,few,NA,TGTGCCAGCAGTTACCGCCCGGGGGTGAATTCCCCCCTCCACTTT,CASSYRPGVNSPLHF
TRBV5-1,TRBJ2-1,many,TRBD2,TGCGCCAGCAGCGTGACTAGCGGTATAGCCTACAATGAGCAGTTCTTC,CASSVTSGIAYNEQFF
TRBV10-3,TRBJ2-7,many,NA,TGTGCCATCAGACTAGGACCGGGAGACTCCTACGAGCAGTACTTC,CAIRLGPGDSYEQYF
TRBV19,TRBJ2-3,many,NA,TGTGCCAGTAGTATCGCGGCAGGGCGTAAGACCGAACAGGATACGCAGTATTTT,CASSIAAGRKTEQDTQYF
TRBV30,TRBJ1-1,medium-sized,NA,TGTGCCTGGGGACGGACAATAAACACTGAAGCTTTCTTT,CAWGRTINTEAFF
TRBV6-5,TRBJ1-5,medium-sized,TRBD1,TGTGCCAGCAGTTGGGGGACAGTTCATAGCAATCAGCCCCAGCATTTT,CASSWGTVHSNQPQHF
TRBV7-9,TRBJ1-6,NA,TRBD1,TGTGCCAGCAGCAGCCGGGACAGGGGCAGGAGGTATAATTCACCCCTCCACTTT,CASSSRDRGRRYNSPLHF
TRBV6-6,TRBJ1-1,medium-sized,TRBD1,TGTGCCAGCAGCCAGACAGGGCTGAACACTGAAGCTTTCTTT,CASSQTGLNTEAFF
TRBV7-2,TRBJ2-7,few,TRBD2,TGTGCCAGCAGCGGCACCGGGACTAGCGCCTACGAGCAGTACTTC,CASSGTGTSAYEQYF
TRBV27,TRBJ1-2,medium-sized,NA,TGTGCCAGCAGTTTTCGGGGGGCCTATGGCTACACCTTC,CASSFRGAYGYTF
TRBV5-4,TRBJ2-7,medium-sized,NA,TGTGCCAGCAGCCCGGGGGGGACAGGGCTTAACGAGCAGTACTTC,CASSPGGTGLNEQYF
TRBV4-3,TRBJ1-6,few,TRBD1,TGCGCCAGCAGCCAAGAGGTCCGGGACAGCGGAAATTCACCCCTCCACTTT,CASSQEVRDSGNSPLHF
TRBV10-3,TRBJ1-1,many,NA,TGTGCCATCAGTGAGTACCTTGGCGGCACTGAAGCTTTCTTT,CAISEYLGGTEAFF
TRBV7-9,TRBJ2-7,many,TRBD2,TGTGCCAGCAGCTCGGGACTAGCGGTACGAAGGGGCAACGAGCAGTACTTC,CASSSGLAVRRGNEQYF
TRBV2,TRBJ2-5,many,TRBD1,TGTGCCAGCAGGTTCTCCGGGACAGGGGACCAAGAGACCCAGTACTTC,CASRFSGTGDQETQYF
TRBV18,TRBJ1-1,NA,TRBD1,TGTGCCAGCTCACCGGGACAGGGTTCGGGCGCAGAAGCTTTCTTT,CASSPGQGSGAEAFF
TRBV9,TRBJ2-7,few,NA,TGTGCCAGCAGCGTAGGGGCAGAATCGACCTACGAGCAGTACTTC,CASSVGAESTYEQYF
TRBV7-2,TRBJ2-5,many,NA,TGTGCCGGCAGCTTAGGAGGGAGAGAGACCCAGTACTTC,CAGSLGGRETQYF
TRBV11-3,TRBJ2-1,many,NA,TGTGCCAGCAGCTTAGGCCCAGGCTACAATGAGCAGTTCTTC,CASSLGPGYNEQFF
TRBV6-5,TRBJ2-7,many,NA,TGTGCCAGCAGTTACTCGGGCAGAAATTCCTACGAGCAGTACTTC,CASSYSGRNSYEQYF
TRBV19,TRBJ2-7,NA,TRBD2,TGTGCCAGTAGTAAGGCCGGGACTAGCGGTTCCTACGAGCAGTACTTC,CASSKAGTSGSYEQYF
TRBV30,TRBJ1-6,NA,NA,TGTGCCTGGAGCCGGGGGGGGTCTAATTCACCCCTCCACTTT,CAWSRGGSNSPLHF
TRBV28,TRBJ1-2,many,NA,TGTGCCAGCAGTTTTACAGGCTATGGCTACACCTTC,CASSFTGYGYTF
TRBV5-6,TRBJ2-7,many,NA,TGTGCCAGCAGCAAACAGGACGGAATGATCTCCTACGAGCAGTACTTC,CASSKQDGMISYEQYF
TRBV28,TRBJ1-3,many,NA,TGTGCCAGCAGTTTATCCCCCCGCTCTGGAAACACCATATATTTT,CASSLSPRSGNTIYF
TRBV7-9,TRBJ2-3,many,NA,TGTGCCAGCAGCTCGGGTCCCGGTTCGGGCACAGATACGCAGTATTTT,CASSSGPGSGTDTQYF
TRBV4-1,TRBJ1-3,medium-sized,TRBD1,TGCGCCAGCAGCCAAGAGGGACAGGGCAACTCTGGAAACACCATATATTTT,CASSQEGQGNSGNTIYF
TRBV16,TRBJ2-5,NA,TRBD1,TGTGCCAGCAGCCAACCGGACAGGGGTGTCGGAGAGCAGTACTTC,CASSQPDRGVGEQYF
TRBV2,TRBJ2-5,many,TRBD2,TGTGCCAGCGGGAGTGGCGGGGGAGGAGAGACCCAGTACTTC,CASGSGGGGETQYF
TRBV7-2,TRBJ2-7,NA,NA,TGTGCCAGCAGCGGGGCGAGCTCCTACGAGCAGTACTTC,CASSGASSYEQYF
TRBV5-4,TRBJ2-2,many,NA,TGTGCCAGCAGCTTGGATCCCCGGAACACCGGGGAGCTGTTTTTT,CASSLDPRNTGELFF
TRBV21-1,TRBJ2-1,many,NA,TGTGCCAGCAGCAAAGCGCTACGGAGGTCTTTCAATGAGCAGTTCTTC,CASSKALRRSFNEQFF
TRBV28,TRBJ2-7,many,TRBD1,TGTGCCACCACCCCCCGACAGGGCTTCTACGAGCAGTACTTC,CATTPRQGFYEQYF
TRBV19,TRBJ2-5,medium-sized,NA,TGTGCCAGTAGTATTGCACAGAAAGAGACCCAGTACTTC,CASSIAQKETQYF
TRBV7-8,TRBJ2-1,many,NA,TGTGCCAGCAGCTTAGAACCTCTACTACACAATGAGCAGTTCTTC,CASSLEPLLHNEQFF